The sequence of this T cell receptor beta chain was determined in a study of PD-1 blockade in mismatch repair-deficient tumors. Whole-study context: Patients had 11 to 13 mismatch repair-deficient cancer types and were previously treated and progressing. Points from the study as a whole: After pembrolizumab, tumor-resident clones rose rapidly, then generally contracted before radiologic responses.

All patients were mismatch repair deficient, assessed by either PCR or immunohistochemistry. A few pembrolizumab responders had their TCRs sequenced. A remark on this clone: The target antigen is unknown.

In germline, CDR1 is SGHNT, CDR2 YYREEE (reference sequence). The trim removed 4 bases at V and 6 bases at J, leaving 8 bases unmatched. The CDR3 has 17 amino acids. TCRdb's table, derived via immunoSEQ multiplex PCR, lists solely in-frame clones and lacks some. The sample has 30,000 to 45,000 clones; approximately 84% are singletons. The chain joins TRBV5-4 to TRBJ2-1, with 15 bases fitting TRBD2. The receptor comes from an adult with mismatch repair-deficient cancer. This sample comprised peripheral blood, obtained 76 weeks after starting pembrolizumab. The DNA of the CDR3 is TGTGCCAGCAGCACCGGACTAGCGGGAGGGATCGGCAATGAGCAGTTCTTC. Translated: CASSTGLAGGIGNEQFF. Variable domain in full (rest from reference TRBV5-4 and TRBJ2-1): ETGVTQSPTHLIKTRGQQVTLRCSSQSGHNTVSWYQQALGQGPQFIFQYYREEENGRGNFPPRFSGLQFPNYSSELNVNALELDDSALYLCASSTGLAGGIGNEQFFGPGTRLTVL.